These 7 T cell receptor beta chains were sequenced from one sample in a study of cytomegalovirus exposure and HLA in healthy donors. The PCR was carried out with 60 Vbeta primers and 13 Jbeta primers. Measured with immunoSEQ multiplex PCR; TCRdb has only the in-frame clones, and not every one. The table counts around 65,000 clones; approximately 15% lies in the top ten. Source material: PBMCs. All receptors derive from a boy aged 10-17 years in good health and CMV-seronegative.

The chain joins TRBV7-9 to TRBJ2-1; 8 nucleotides match TRBD2. CDR3 length: 15 amino acids. V lost 1 base and J lost 3; bases outside the gene matches: 2. Germline V gene lookup returns CDR1 SEHNR and CDR2 FQNEAQ (reference sequence). CDR3 loop: CASSLGGTSYNEQFF. In DNA, the CDR3 is TGTGCCAGCAGCTTAGGAGGGACTAGCTACAATGAGCAGTTCTTC.

The chain uses TRBV6-1 and TRBJ2-3; D possibly corresponds to TRBD2 (5 bases). The CDR3 sequence is 14 residues long. Trimming removed 6 bases at V and 7 bases at J, with 17 bases between. CDR1 and CDR2 (germline): MNHNS, SASEGT. The CDR3, as DNA: TGTGCCAGCAGCGCCGGGGAGAAGATGAATACGCAGTATTTT. Its translation: CASSAGEKMNTQYF.

This chain links TRBV19 with TRBJ1-1; 8 nucleotides align to TRBD1. V lost 5 bases and J lost 5; bases outside the gene matches: 7. Germline V gene data show CDR1 as LNHDA and CDR2 as SQIVND (reference sequence). The CDR3 spans 14 residues. CDR3 amino acids: CASSSPGGLTEAFF. The CDR3 DNA follows: TGTGCCAGTAGTTCCCCAGGGGGCTTAACTGAAGCTTTCTTT.

This CDR3 reads CASSLIQQGTEAFF. The CDR3 coding sequence is TGTGCCAGCAGTTTGATCCAGCAGGGGACGGAAGCTTTCTTT. V is TRBV27 and J is TRBJ1-1, with a possible D match to TRBD1 (6 bases). Trimming left V 3 bases short and J 8 bases short, with 16 bases between. Germline assignment: CDR1 MNHEY and CDR2 SMNVEV (reference sequence). This CDR3 has 14 amino acids.

J is TRBJ1-1 and V is TRBV27; 8 bases are a match to TRBD1. Unmatched junction bases numbered 8, after V lost 7 bases and J lost 1 base. Germline V gene data show CDR1 as MNHEY and CDR2 as SMNVEV (reference sequence). This CDR3 is built from 15 residues. This CDR3 is CASTSLTGGNTEAFF. Written as DNA, the CDR3 is TGTGCCAGCACCAGCCTTACAGGGGGGAACACTGAAGCTTTCTTT.

V usage is TRBV4-2 and J usage is TRBJ2-6, with D possibly being TRBD2 (5 bases). From germline, CDR1 is LGHNA and CDR2 YNFKEQ. With 5 bases removed from V and 3 bases from J, the gap between germline ends came to 17 bases. This CDR3 region has 17 residues. The CDR3 spells CASSVGERTGGANVLTF. Here the CDR3 DNA reads TGTGCCAGCAGCGTCGGGGAAAGGACGGGTGGGGCCAACGTCCTGACTTTC.

The chain carries TRBV6-4 and TRBJ1-2, with TRBD1 as a possible D gene (6 bases). The germline V and J ends were trimmed by 3 bases and 4 bases, with 9 bases remaining between them. The CDR3 extends over 13 amino acids. Germline CDR1 and CDR2: MRHNA and SNTAGT. The CDR3 nucleotides are TGTGCCAGCAGTGAGAGGGGGGGCTATGGCTACACCTTC. Translating it yields CASSERGGYGYTF.